This TCR beta chain was sequenced in a study of T cell repertoires in ileal Crohn's disease (dated by TCRdb to about 2019). Study-wide context: The median duration of disease was approximately 7.9 years, and at the time of surgery roughly a third of patients were active smokers. Every patient underwent surgery because of a complication, which was stricturing disease in roughly 60% of cases and penetrating disease in about 39%. Roughly half of the patients were given postoperative therapy, with 15 to 20 on anti-TNF agents and roughly twelve on thiopurines. M0 samples consisted of biopsies taken from the inflamed part of the ileum in the surgical resection specimen. For commercial TCRB immunosequencing, roughly 0.5 micrograms of biopsy DNA were submitted for each sample. TCR repertoire analysis was done in fewer than 65 Crohn's disease patients from a prospective multicentre cohort. The study was conducted in parallel with a multicentre cohort that was designed to identify predictors of early endoscopic recurrence following ileocolonic resection. Endoscopic postoperative recurrence was defined as a Rutgeerts score above i0. A total of about 170 mucosal samples from some 60 patients were sequenced, with samples obtained at several locations on the surgical specimen and at postoperative endoscopy. Overall results and qualifications from the work: Sorted CD8 T cells carried more high-frequency clones than CD4 T cells, suggesting mucosal expansions were mainly CD8. Only a subgroup of patients, of unstated size, had their mucosal CD4 and CD8 T cells sorted and sequenced. Endoscopic recurrence was linked to a higher percentage of high-frequency clones at surgery, and recurrence occurred in every patient whose clonality exceeded 26.8% (18/57). A significantly higher proportion of clonal expansions was observed in active smokers at surgery than in non-smokers (approximately 26% vs 20%, p=0.02).

The library came from the immunoSEQ multiplex PCR assay. Adaptive Biotechnology amplified the CDR3 regions from genomic DNA with a two-step multiplex PCR designed to control amplification bias. Primers for every V and J gene segment were used in the first PCR, and barcodes and Illumina adapters were added in the second PCR. An Illumina instrument was used to sequence the CDR3 libraries. Per the original workflow: The analysis drew on both the pipelines supplied by the vendor and custom analysis of the raw data in R/Bioconductor running R version 3.3.0. Clonality, which ranges from 0 to 1, was calculated as the inverse of the normalised Shannon entropy across all productive clones. High-frequency clones were defined as the share of the repertoire occupied by the top 100 clones, with only clones passing a 95% confidence test being retained. The Simpson index measured repertoire diversity, and the Morisita-Horn index measured overlap between samples. In its TCRdb copy, this immuneACCESS table keeps in-frame sequences only and misses some clones. Where compared with another copy, unresolved V genes explain less than half of these, and the others have no known cause. Clone size and the V and J calls come from that table; the DNA yielded D and trimming. Within this sample are some 17,000 clones, with more than 75% of them counted one time only. The ten largest make up 3.5% to 5% of the sample.

From the cysteine up to the phenylalanine, the CDR3 has a length of 15 residues. Only the CDR3 region is kept as DNA, spanning 45 bases read in frame from base 1. CDR1 and CDR2, per the germline V gene, are SGHRS and YFSETQ. The V and J ends are trimmed by 4 bases and 0 bases, leaving 13 bases between them. The label giving this sample's time point can be read as: inflamed ileum from the surgical specimen. To be eligible, patients had to be adults with ileal or ileocolonic Crohn's disease and an indication for ileocolonic resection. Before DNA extraction, whole ileal mucosal biopsies were kept frozen at -80 degrees C. A TRizol-based method was used to extract genomic DNA from the frozen whole biopsies, and the DNA was quantified with a NanoDrop 2000 spectrophotometer. On this clone itself: Its antigen is not yet known. Base qualities are not provided; no much larger clone lies one nucleotide away.

The sequence came from an adult with Crohn's disease. This sequence uses TRBV5-1 and TRBJ1-2; TRBD1 is perhaps the D gene, given 6 matching bases. The sequenced material came from ileal tissue. The CDR3 sequence is CASSPGASSNYGYTF. The nucleotide sequence is TGCGCCAGCAGCCCAGGGGCCTCTTCTAACTATGGCTACACCTTC.